The 3 T cell receptor beta chains below all came from one sample that was sequenced in a study of T-cell memory formation after mild COVID-19. MiXCR was run by TCRdb on the 5' RACE reads, yielding one entry per CDR3 protein. Among roughly 150,000 distinct CDR3 sequences, 25% were seen once, and the ten largest hold around a quarter. Source material: PBMCs or a T cell subset sorted from them (not recorded which). The receptors come from an adult woman who had mild COVID-19 (a few samples of this study predate the infection). Cell type and time point are not known.

The genes are TRBV27 and TRBJ1-1, with 7 bases identical to TRBD1. Per the germline V gene, CDR1 is MNHEY and CDR2 is SMNVEV (reference sequence). The CDR3 is 15 amino acids. The junction had 11 bases not matched to a gene; V was cut back by 7 bases and J by 3 bases. CDR3 nucleotide sequence: TGTGCCAGCAAACCCCTCGACAGGGTAGACACTGAAGCTTTCTTT. It translates to CASKPLDRVDTEAFF.

The chain joins TRBV7-2 to TRBJ2-1, with 15 bases fitting TRBD2. Germline assignment: CDR1 SGHTA and CDR2 FQGNSA. Trimming at V came to 5 bases and at J to 0 bases, leaving 8 bases not matched to a gene. CDR3 length equals 19 residues. CDR3 coding DNA: TGTGCCAGCAGCGGATGGGGACTAGCGGGGGGCAGCTCCTACAATGAGCAGTTCTTC. Translated: CASSGWGLAGGSSYNEQFF.

The rearrangement links TRBV9 to TRBJ2-1, with TRBD2 as a possible D gene (5 bases). The V end was cut by 0 bases, the J end by 6 bases, with 13 bases between. Germline V gene lookup returns CDR1 SGDLS and CDR2 YYNGEE. The CDR3 is 15 amino acids. The CDR3: CASSVGQVALNEQFF. The CDR3 DNA reads TGTGCCAGCAGCGTAGGTCAGGTAGCGCTCAATGAGCAGTTCTTC. The full variable domain, rest sourced from reference TRBV9 and TRBJ2-1, is DSGVTQTPKHLITATGQRVTLRCSPRSGDLSVYWYQQSLDQGLQFLIQYYNGEERAKGNILERFSAQQFPDLHSELNLSSLELGDSALYFCASSVGQVALNEQFFGPGTRLTVL.